This TCR beta chain was documented in a study of blood T cell repertoires in COVID-19. Study at large: Samples came from the United States, Italy and Spain, spanning acute and convalescent COVID-19. Sources were T cells, B-cell-depleted T cells, or PBMCs; the material itself was cDNA or gDNA.

Trimming removed 0 bases from V and 0 bases from J, with 9 bases in between. CDR1 and CDR2 from the germline V gene are LGHNA and YSLEER. The CDR3 runs 16 residues. Under the authors' procedure: Amplification with reference gene primers provided the estimates of nucleated cell counts. TCRdb's copy holds only in-frame clones and misses some; the assay was immunoSEQ multiplex PCR. The V and J calls and clone size are taken from that table; D and trimming were inferred from the DNA. The sample lists around 250,000 clones; about 84% were seen once. The J gene is TRBJ2-1, the V gene TRBV4-3; D uncertain. What was sequenced was peripheral blood. This receptor was taken from an elderly man with acute or convalescent COVID-19. This CDR3 reads CASSQDWATSYNEQFF. The CDR3 region has the DNA TGCGCCAGCAGCCAAGATTGGGCGACCTCCTACAATGAGCAGTTCTTC.